A single sample is the source of the 31 T cell receptor beta chains below, sequenced in a study of blood T cells in healthy people across ages. Together with a sample-barcoded 5' primer, a J-beta primer mix was included in a second PCR lasting roughly 6 to 12 cycles. TCRdb re-analysed the 5' RACE reads in MiXCR, keeping a single row per CDR3 protein. Among 1.5 million to 2 million distinct CDR3 sequences listed, 28% were seen once. Sequenced sample: blood. The receptor set was obtained from a woman aged 25 to 39 in good health.

V is TRBV20-1 and J is TRBJ2-4; 9 bases line up with TRBD2. The J call is doubtful: the DNA matches TRBJ2-7 better. The V gene's germline CDR1 is DFQATT and CDR2 SNEGSKA (reference sequence). The CDR3 runs to 15 residues. The CDR3 protein is CSAIGSGLAVYEQYF. The CDR3 DNA reads as TGCAGTGCTATCGGATCGGGACTAGCTGTGTACGAGCAGTACTTC.

V usage is TRBV5-1 and J usage is TRBJ2-1; 9 positions match TRBD1. Germline CDR1 reads SGHRS; CDR2 reads YFSETQ. The V segment lost 5 bases and the J segment 2 bases; nucleotides outside the gene matches: 2. The CDR3 contains 14 residues. CDR3 amino acids: CASRGTGTYNEQFF. As DNA, the CDR3 is TGCGCCAGCAGAGGGACAGGGACCTACAATGAGCAGTTCTTC.

There are a few counts of this clonotype. The rearrangement uses TRBV7-6 and TRBJ2-7; D is ambiguous. The germline V gene encodes CDR1 SGHVS and CDR2 FNYEAQ. V was shortened by 5 bases and J by 3 bases, with 17 bases between the two germline ends. The CDR3 covers 15 residues. The CDR3 sequence: CASSQIHAGLYEQYF. In DNA, the CDR3 is TGTGCCAGCAGCCAAATCCACGCCGGCCTCTACGAGCAGTACTTC.

This clonotype was counted ten times or more. This chain uses TRBV18 with TRBJ1-5; D perhaps matches TRBD1 (6 bases). The V end was cut by 8 bases, the J end by 7 bases, with 12 bases between. Germline V gene data show CDR1 as KGHSH and CDR2 as LQKENI. The CDR3 totals 12 residues. CDR3 loop: CASSPQGQPQHF. CDR3 coding DNA: TGTGCCAGCAGCCCACAGGGCCAGCCCCAGCATTTT.

Remarks on this clonotype: Its ends do not fully match the called genes, so a read error is possible. The chain links TRBV12-3 or TRBV12-4 to TRBJ2-1, with TRBD2 identical over 8 bases. This CDR3 region has 15 residues. DNA of the CDR3: TGTGCCATCAGTTTCGGGAGGGTAGTAAGTGAGACCCAGTTCTTC. Translated, it gives CAISFGRVVSETQFF.

With regard to this clonotype: This is likely a read error, given that the CDR3 carries no conserved phenylalanine or tryptophan at its end. Because the CDR3's place on the DNA is in doubt, the DNA is left out and the CDR3 is given as listed by TCRdb. The chain links TRBV12-3 or TRBV12-4 to TRBJ1-2; the tabulated D call, TRBD1, remains unverified against the DNA. The CDR3 has 13 residues if both end residues are counted. CDR3 sequence: CASSPDLSVGNTI.

There are many counts of this clonotype. V is TRBV20-1 and J is TRBJ2-7, with 10 bases that match TRBD1. V shed 5 bases and J 2 bases; nucleotides not matched to a gene: 6. CDR1 DFQATT and CDR2 SNEGSKA come from the germline V gene (reference sequence). The CDR3 has 14 amino acids. As DNA, the CDR3 is TGCAGTGCTTCCCGGACAGGGGGGGCCTACGAGCAGTACTTC. It specifies CSASRTGGAYEQYF.

This clonotype has a handful of counts. The chain employs TRBV7-3 and TRBJ1-3; D is unclear. V lost 5 bases to trimming and J lost 2 bases, with 7 bases between them. CDR3 length equals 13 residues. Germline V CDR1 and CDR2: SGHTA, FQGTGA. For the CDR3, the DNA is TGTGCCAGCAGCACAAGTCCTGGAAACACCATATATTTT. Encoded protein: CASSTSPGNTIYF.

This clonotype was counted a single time. The rearrangement uses TRBV5-1 and TRBJ2-1; possibly TRBD2 for D (6 bases). The ends were cut back, 7 bases at V and 5 bases at J, with 25 bases in the middle. Germline V gene lookup returns CDR1 SGHRS and CDR2 YFSETQ. The CDR3 totals 17 residues. The CDR3 here is CASRPGSLRREDNEQFF. CDR3 sequence (DNA): TGCGCCAGCCGGCCGGGCTCTTTAAGGCGGGAAGACAATGAGCAGTTCTTC.

The chain carries TRBV6-2 or TRBV6-3 and TRBJ2-5; D is possibly TRBD2 (6 bases). V was pared by 5 bases and J by 3 bases, with 7 bases between. This CDR3 has 12 residues. Germline V CDR1 and CDR2: MNHEY, SVGEGT. The CDR3, as DNA: TGTGCCAGCAGTGAGCGGGAAGAGACCCAGTACTTC. Its translation is CASSEREETQYF.

This rearrangement joins TRBV5-1 to TRBJ2-1, with 7 nucleotides matching TRBD2. The trim removed 4 bases at V and 3 bases at J, leaving 7 bases unmatched. The CDR3 spans 15 residues. The germline V gene encodes CDR1 SGHRS and CDR2 YFSETQ. In DNA, the CDR3 is TGCGCCAGCAGCCAGAGCGGGGTTCGCTACAATGAGCAGTTCTTC. Its protein product is CASSQSGVRYNEQFF.

As to this clonotype: The germline gene is not matched at one end of the junction; a read error may be the cause. This chain uses TRBV2 with TRBJ2-7, with 7 bases aligning to TRBD1. The V gene's germline CDR1 is SNHLY and CDR2 FYNNEI. CDR3 length equals 13 residues. The CDR3 nucleotides read TGTGTCAGCAATATGGACAGGACCTACGAGCAGTACTTC. Its translation is CVSNMDRTYEQYF.

This clonotype has a handful of counts. The chain combines TRBV25-1 with TRBJ2-3; tentative D call: TRBD2 (6 bases). The V and J ends lost 6 bases and 5 bases respectively, with 15 bases between them. Germline-derived CDR1 and CDR2 are MGHDK and SYGVNS. This CDR3 is built from 14 residues. The CDR3 spells CASSPETSLDTQYF. The CDR3 nucleotides read TGTGCCAGCAGCCCCGAGACTAGTTTAGATACGCAGTATTTT.

The chain combines TRBV10-3 with TRBJ2-3; D not resolved. The CDR3 spans 11 residues. CDR1 and CDR2 from the germline V gene are ENHRY and SYGVKD. V was shortened by 2 bases and J by 14 bases, with 11 bases between the two germline ends. Here the CDR3 DNA reads TGTGCCATCAGTGAGGGAGATACACGGTATTTT. It is translated as CAISEGDTRYF.

The count of this clonotype is one. Being one base from a much bigger clone, this may be a read error. The CDR3 region is CASSSSGTRRYEQYF. Here the CDR3 DNA reads TGTGCCAGCAGCTCCTCCGGGACTAGACGCTACGAGCAGTACTTC. The chain joins TRBV7-2 to TRBJ2-7; 8 nucleotides agree with TRBD2. CDR1 is SGHTA and CDR2 is FQGNSA in the germline V gene. Trimming took 4 bases from V and 3 from J; bases not matched to a gene: 8. This CDR3 is built from 15 residues.

Ten or more counts support this clonotype. The chain uses TRBV29-1 and TRBJ2-4; TRBD2 might be the D (5 bases). CDR3 length equals 13 residues. The V gene's germline CDR1 is SQVTM and CDR2 ANQGSEA. V was trimmed by 4 bases and J by 8 bases, leaving 15 bases between them. In DNA form, the CDR3 reads TGCAGCGTTGCCAGAGGGAGAATGGACATTCAGTACTTC. Protein product: CSVARGRMDIQYF.

This chain joins TRBV11-2 and TRBJ2-4, with 12 bases fitting TRBD2. The CDR3 is 17 amino acids. The V segment lost 4 bases and the J segment 13 bases; nucleotides outside the gene matches: 17. CDR1 and CDR2 (germline): SGHAT, FQNNGV. The CDR3 DNA is TGTGCCAGCAGCTCCCCCTCACTAGCGGGAGGACCCTACAAGCAGTACTTC. This gives the protein CASSSPSLAGGPYKQYF. Variable domain in full (rest from reference TRBV11-2 and TRBJ2-4): EAGVAQSPRYKIIEKRQSVAFWCNPISGHATLYWYQQILGQGPKLLIQFQNNGVVDDSQLPKDRFSAERLKGVDSTLKIQPAKLEDSAVYLCASSSPSLAGGPYKQYFGAGTRLSVL.

Remarks on this clonotype: Relative to the germline gene, one junction end is altered; a read error may explain this. This rearrangement joins TRBV2 to TRBJ2-3, with D tentatively TRBD2 (7 bases). The V gene's germline CDR1 is SNHLY and CDR2 FYNNEI. The CDR3 has 16 residues. The CDR3 nucleotides read TGTGCCAGCAGTGAGACTAGGGGGGGGCACACAGATGCGCAGTATTTT. Amino acid sequence: CASSETRGGHTDAQYF.

This clonotype was observed a few times. This chain joins TRBV10-3 and TRBJ2-4, with 8 bases aligning to TRBD1. The DNA matches TRBJ2-7 better at its end, which makes the J call doubtful. The CDR3 is made up of 13 amino acids. CDR1 is ENHRY, CDR2 SYGVKD, per germline. CDR3 bases: TGTGCCATCAGCAATATACAGGGGGGCGAGCAGTACTTC. As protein: CAISNIQGGEQYF.

There are many counts of this clonotype. The chain links TRBV7-9 to TRBJ2-7; TRBD2 is a possible D gene (5 bases). V was shortened by 7 bases and J by 5 bases, with 24 bases between the two germline ends. Per germline, CDR1 SEHNR and CDR2 FQNEAQ (reference sequence). There are 16 residues in the CDR3. CDR3 protein: CASTPSFAPGSDEQYF. The DNA for the CDR3 is TGTGCCAGCACCCCAAGTTTCGCCCCGGGATCGGACGAGCAGTACTTC.

The CDR3 nucleotides are TGTGCCACCAGTGATCGGTCGACAGTAAAGGGCCACAATGAGCAGTTCTTC. Its protein is CATSDRSTVKGHNEQFF. V usage is TRBV24-1 and J usage is TRBJ2-1; tentative D call: TRBD1 (5 bases). There are 17 residues in the CDR3. Trimming took off 3 bases at V and 5 bases at J, with 19 bases between the two ends. Germline V gene sequence: CDR1 KGHDR, CDR2 SFDVKD.

The V call is TRBV7-2, the J call TRBJ1-5; D unresolved. From germline, CDR1 is SGHTA and CDR2 FQGNSA. Deletions cut 8 bases from V and 8 bases from J, with 4 bases between. There are 9 residues in the CDR3. This CDR3 is CASGEPQHF. As DNA, the CDR3 is TGTGCCAGCGGTGAGCCCCAGCATTTT.

In regard to this clonotype: A junction boundary mismatches the germline segment, possibly from a read error. The chain joins TRBV5-5 to TRBJ1-4; tentatively, D is TRBD1 (5 bases). This CDR3 region has 15 residues. In germline, CDR1 is SGHKS, CDR2 YYEKEE (reference sequence). The CDR3 nucleotides read TGTGCCGGCAGCTTGTTAGGGGTACCTAATGAAAAACTGTTTTTT. The encoded protein is CAGSLLGVPNEKLFF. The complete variable domain, with remaining parts taken from reference TRBV5-5 and TRBJ1-4, reads DAGVTQSPTHLIKTRGQQVTLRCSPISGHKSVSWYQQVLGQGPQFIFQYYEKEERGRGNFPDRFSARQFPNYSSELNVNALLLGDSALYLCAGSLLGVPNEKLFFGSGTQLSVL.

J is TRBJ2-3 and V is TRBV24-1; maybe TRBD2 (7 bases). The V end lost 8 bases, the J end lost 5 bases, and 16 bases lay between the germline ends. This CDR3 is 14 amino acids long. CDR1 and CDR2 from the germline V gene are KGHDR and SFDVKD. The CDR3 sequence: CATMVRGPGDTQYF. The CDR3 DNA follows: TGTGCCACCATGGTGCGGGGGCCGGGAGATACGCAGTATTTT.

CDR3 sequence (DNA): TGTGCCTGGAGCGACCGGGACAGGGTTTCCGGCGGGGAGCTGTTTTTT. It yields the protein CAWSDRDRVSGGELFF. V gene TRBV30 combines with J gene TRBJ2-2; 9 bases are a match to TRBD1. Germline trimming cut 3 bases from V and 7 bases from J; bases unmatched to any gene: 12. CDR1 GTSNPN and CDR2 SVGIG come from the germline V gene (reference sequence). The CDR3 is 16 amino acids.

Note on this clonotype: The germline gene is not matched at one end of the junction; a read error may be the cause. The rearrangement uses TRBV29-1 and TRBJ2-1; 13 bases agree with TRBD2. Germline V gene data show CDR1 as SQVTM and CDR2 as ANQGSEA. The CDR3 has 13 amino acids. The CDR3, as DNA: TGCAGCTTCGACCGGACTAGCGGGGGTACTTTGATCTTC. It encodes CSFDRTSGGTLIF.

V and J are TRBV12-3 or TRBV12-4 and TRBJ2-5, with D possibly matching TRBD1 (6 bases). The CDR3 covers 16 residues. Trimming took off 7 bases at V and 0 bases at J, with 18 bases between the two ends. The CDR3 DNA reads TGTGCCAGCACCTTTGGACAGTCCTTGTACCAAGAGACCCAGTACTTC. Protein: CASTFGQSLYQETQYF.

The genes are TRBV29-1 and TRBJ2-1; 10 bases agree with TRBD2. The trim removed 3 bases at V and 13 bases at J, leaving 12 bases unmatched. This CDR3 comprises 14 residues. Germline V gives CDR1 SQVTM, CDR2 ANQGSEA. As DNA, the CDR3 is TGCAGCGTTGAGCTAGCGGGAGAGTGGGAGACCCAGTTCTTC. Amino acid sequence: CSVELAGEWETQFF.

This sequence joins TRBV10-3 and TRBJ1-5; D gene uncertain. The CDR3 runs 14 residues. Trimming pared 8 bases from V and 3 bases from J, leaving 14 bases between. Germline V lookup: CDR1 ENHRY, CDR2 SYGVKD. CDR3 nucleotides: TGTGCCATCCTCGGGCAGATGACCAATCAGCCCCAGCATTTT. Translation: CAILGQMTNQPQHF.

This sequence joins TRBV6-5 and TRBJ2-5, with D uncertain. The CDR3 has 13 residues. Between the trimmed V and J ends, which lost 6 bases and 3 bases, there was a span of 11 bases. Germline V gene lookup returns CDR1 MNHEY and CDR2 SVGAGI. This CDR3 reads CASSRLPEETQYF. CDR3 nucleotide sequence: TGTGCCAGCAGCCGACTGCCCGAAGAGACCCAGTACTTC.

In the case of this clonotype: Given a much more abundant clone one base away, this may be a read error. The CDR3 carries no conserved terminal phenylalanine or tryptophan, so it likely arises from a read error. This chain connects TRBV7-9 to TRBJ2-5, with D possibly TRBD2 on 5 matching bases. Trimming cost V 9 bases and J 4 bases, with 9 bases left between them. CDR1 and CDR2 from the germline V gene are SEHNR and FQNEAQ (reference sequence). The CDR3 has 11 residues. The CDR3 loop is CASTSGETQYC. DNA for the CDR3: TGTGCCAGTACTAGTGGAGAGACCCAGTACTGC.